This T cell receptor beta chain was obtained from a study of OX40 agonist ivuxolimab in advanced cancers. Study details: From roughly 20 to 79 years was the age range, with a mean of around 54 years, and approximately 80% were male. Whole-study findings and limits: The study found among the lowest clonal expansion in partial responders at 0.1-3.0 mg/kg.

In the case of this clone: As yet, its antigen is unknown.

The germline CDR1 and CDR2 sequences are SGHVS and FQNEAQ. The CDR3 is made up of 13 amino acids. Trimming removed 3 bases at V and 0 bases at J, with 6 bases between. The assay was immunoSEQ multiplex PCR, and TCRdb's table has in-frame clones only and misses some. The sample holds 25,000 to 40,000 clones, 84% seen once. Blood was sampled at baseline, cycle 4 day 1, and cycle 7 day 1. V and J are TRBV7-8 and TRBJ2-7; D remains unclear. Source: CD4+ or CD8+ T cells sorted from blood, taken in a trial of the OX40 agonist ivuxolimab. The clonotype comes from an adult with an advanced solid tumor such as melanoma, head and neck, liver or kidney cancer. CDR3 in amino acids: CASSLESSYEQYF. The CDR3, as DNA: TGTGCCAGCAGCTTGGAAAGCTCCTACGAGCAGTACTTC.